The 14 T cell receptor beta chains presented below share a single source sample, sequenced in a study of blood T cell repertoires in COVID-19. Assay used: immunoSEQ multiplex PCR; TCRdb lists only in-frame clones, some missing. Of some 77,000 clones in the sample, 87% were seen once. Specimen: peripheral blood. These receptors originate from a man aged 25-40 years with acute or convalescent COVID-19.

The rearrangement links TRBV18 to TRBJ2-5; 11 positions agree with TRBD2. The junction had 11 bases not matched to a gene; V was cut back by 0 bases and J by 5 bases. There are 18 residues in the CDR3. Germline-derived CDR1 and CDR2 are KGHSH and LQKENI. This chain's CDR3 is CASSPPLGSGRGWETQYF. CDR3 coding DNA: TGTGCCAGCTCACCACCATTGGGTAGCGGGAGGGGTTGGGAGACCCAGTACTTC. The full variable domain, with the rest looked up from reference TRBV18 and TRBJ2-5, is NAGVMQNPRHLVRRRGQEARLRCSPMKGHSHVYWYRQLPEEGLKFMVYLQKENIIDESGMPKERFSAEFPKEGPSILRIQQVVRGDSAAYFCASSPPLGSGRGWETQYFGPGTRLLVL.

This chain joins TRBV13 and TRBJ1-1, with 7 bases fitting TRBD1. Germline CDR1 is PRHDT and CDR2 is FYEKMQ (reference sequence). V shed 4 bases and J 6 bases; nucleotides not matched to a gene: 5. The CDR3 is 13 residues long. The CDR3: CASSSTGSAEAFF. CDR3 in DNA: TGTGCCAGCAGCTCGACAGGGAGCGCTGAAGCTTTCTTT.

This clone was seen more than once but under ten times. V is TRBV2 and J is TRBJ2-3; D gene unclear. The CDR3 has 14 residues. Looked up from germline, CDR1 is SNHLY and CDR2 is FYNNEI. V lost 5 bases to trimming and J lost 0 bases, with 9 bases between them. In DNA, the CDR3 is TGTGCCAGCAGTCCTTTAGCTAGCACAGATACGCAGTATTTT. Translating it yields CASSPLASTDTQYF.

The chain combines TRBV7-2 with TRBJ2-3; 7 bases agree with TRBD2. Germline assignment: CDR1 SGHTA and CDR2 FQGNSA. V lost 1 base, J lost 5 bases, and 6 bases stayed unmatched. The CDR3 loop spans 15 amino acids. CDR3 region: CASSLGGRALDTQYF. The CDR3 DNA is TGTGCCAGCAGCTTAGGGGGGAGGGCCTTAGATACGCAGTATTTT. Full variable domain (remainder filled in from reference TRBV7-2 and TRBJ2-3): GAGVSQSPSNKVTEKGKDVELRCDPISGHTALYWYRQSLGQGLEFLIYFQGNSAPDKSGLPSDRFSAERTGGSVSTLTIQRTQQEDSAVYLCASSLGGRALDTQYFGPGTRLTVL.

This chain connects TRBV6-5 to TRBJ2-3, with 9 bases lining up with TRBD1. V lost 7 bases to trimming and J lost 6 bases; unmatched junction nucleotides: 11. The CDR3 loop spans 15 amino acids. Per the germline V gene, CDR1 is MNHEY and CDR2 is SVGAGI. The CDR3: CASNMGTGSADTQYF. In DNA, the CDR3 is TGTGCCAGCAATATGGGGACAGGGAGCGCCGATACGCAGTATTTT.

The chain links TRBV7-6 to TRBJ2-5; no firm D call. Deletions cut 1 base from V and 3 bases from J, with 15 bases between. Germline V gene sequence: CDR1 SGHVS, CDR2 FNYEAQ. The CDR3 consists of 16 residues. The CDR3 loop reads CASSLGENPRKETQYF. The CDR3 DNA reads TGTGCCAGCAGCTTAGGCGAAAATCCCCGTAAAGAGACCCAGTACTTC.

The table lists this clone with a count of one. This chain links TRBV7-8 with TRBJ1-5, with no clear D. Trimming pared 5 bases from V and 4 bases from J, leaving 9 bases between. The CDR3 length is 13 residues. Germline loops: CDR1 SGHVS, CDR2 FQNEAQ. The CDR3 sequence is CASSRLLNQPQHF. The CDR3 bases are TGTGCCAGCAGCCGACTTTTAAATCAGCCCCAGCATTTT.

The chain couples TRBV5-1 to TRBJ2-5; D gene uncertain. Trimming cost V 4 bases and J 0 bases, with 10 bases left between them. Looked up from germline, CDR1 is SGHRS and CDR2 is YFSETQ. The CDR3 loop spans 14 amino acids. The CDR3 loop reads CASSLGNYQETQYF. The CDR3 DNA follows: TGCGCCAGCAGCCTAGGCAACTACCAAGAGACCCAGTACTTC.

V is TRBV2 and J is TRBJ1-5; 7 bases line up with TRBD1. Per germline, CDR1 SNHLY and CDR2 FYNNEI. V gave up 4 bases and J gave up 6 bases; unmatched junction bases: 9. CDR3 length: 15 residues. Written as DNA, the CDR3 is TGTGCCAGCAGTGGGGCAGGGGGATCGGGTCAGCCCCAGCATTTT. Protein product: CASSGAGGSGQPQHF.

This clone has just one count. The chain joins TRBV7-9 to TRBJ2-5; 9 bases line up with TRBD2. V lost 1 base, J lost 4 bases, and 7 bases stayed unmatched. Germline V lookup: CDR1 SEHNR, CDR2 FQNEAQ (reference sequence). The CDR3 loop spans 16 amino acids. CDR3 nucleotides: TGTGCCAGCAGCTTAGGGCTAGCGGGACCCCGAGAGACCCAGTACTTC. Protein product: CASSLGLAGPRETQYF.

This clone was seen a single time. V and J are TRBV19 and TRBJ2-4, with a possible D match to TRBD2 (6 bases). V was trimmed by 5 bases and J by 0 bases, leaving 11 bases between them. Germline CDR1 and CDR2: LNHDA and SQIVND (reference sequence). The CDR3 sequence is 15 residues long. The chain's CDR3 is CASSGGTLAKNIQYF. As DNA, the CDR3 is TGTGCCAGTAGTGGCGGGACCTTAGCCAAAAACATTCAGTACTTC.

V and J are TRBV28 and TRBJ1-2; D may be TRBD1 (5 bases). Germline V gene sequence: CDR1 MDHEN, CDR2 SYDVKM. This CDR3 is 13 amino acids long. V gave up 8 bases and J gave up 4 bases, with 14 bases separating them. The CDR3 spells CASGGARVYGYTF. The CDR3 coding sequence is TGTGCCAGCGGAGGGGCCCGCGTCTATGGCTACACCTTC.

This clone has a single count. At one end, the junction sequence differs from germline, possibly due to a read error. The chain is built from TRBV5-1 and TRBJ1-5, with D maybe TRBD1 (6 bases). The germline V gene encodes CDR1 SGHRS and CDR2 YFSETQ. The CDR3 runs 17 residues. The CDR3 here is CARSPGGGDRLNQPQHF. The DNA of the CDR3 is TGCGCCCGCAGCCCGGGGGGGGGCGACAGACTCAATCAGCCCCAGCATTTT.

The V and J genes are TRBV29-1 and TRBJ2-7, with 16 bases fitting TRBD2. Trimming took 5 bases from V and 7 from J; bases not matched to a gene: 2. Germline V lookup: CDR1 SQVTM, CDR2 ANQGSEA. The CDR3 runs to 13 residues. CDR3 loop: CSVPGLAGGEQYF. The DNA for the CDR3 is TGCAGCGTTCCGGGACTAGCGGGAGGGGAGCAGTACTTC.